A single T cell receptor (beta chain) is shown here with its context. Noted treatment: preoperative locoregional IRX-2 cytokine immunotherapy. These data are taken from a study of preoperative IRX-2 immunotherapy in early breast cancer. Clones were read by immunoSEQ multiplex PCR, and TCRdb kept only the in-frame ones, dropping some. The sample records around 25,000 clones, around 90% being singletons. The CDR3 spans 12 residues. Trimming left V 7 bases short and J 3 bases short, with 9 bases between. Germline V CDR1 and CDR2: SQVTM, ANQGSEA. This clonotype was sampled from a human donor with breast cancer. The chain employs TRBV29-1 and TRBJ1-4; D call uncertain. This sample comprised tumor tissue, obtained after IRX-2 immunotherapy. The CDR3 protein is CSAARANEKLFF. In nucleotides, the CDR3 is TGCAGCGCCGCCCGCGCTAATGAAAAACTGTTTTTT.